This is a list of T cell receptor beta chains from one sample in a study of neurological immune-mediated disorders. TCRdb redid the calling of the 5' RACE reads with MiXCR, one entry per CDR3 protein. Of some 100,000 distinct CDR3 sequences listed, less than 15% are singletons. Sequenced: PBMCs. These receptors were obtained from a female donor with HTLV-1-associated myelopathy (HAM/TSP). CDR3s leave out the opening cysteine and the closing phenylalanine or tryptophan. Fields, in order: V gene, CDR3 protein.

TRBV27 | ASFSLSGAGRRYEQY
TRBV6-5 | ASSYSTASGGNHEQY
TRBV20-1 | SARAGQVNQPQH
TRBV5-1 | ASSLGQNYEQY
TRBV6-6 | ASSYSRRDPRNEQF
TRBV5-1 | ASSLGQISYNEQF
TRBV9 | ASSVAGTGNQRTGELF
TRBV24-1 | ATGRQSYNEQF
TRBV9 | ASSARDTHHYEQY
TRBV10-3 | AISESEYYGYT
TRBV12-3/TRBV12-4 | ATASGGGELF
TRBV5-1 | ASSLRAAEQETQY
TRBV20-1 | SALYSRNSYEQY
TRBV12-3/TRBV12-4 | ASSSSPGTGDNEQF
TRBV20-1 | SASIEAGAYNEQF
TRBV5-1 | ASSLDPGWSTEAF
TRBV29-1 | SVGQASYEQY